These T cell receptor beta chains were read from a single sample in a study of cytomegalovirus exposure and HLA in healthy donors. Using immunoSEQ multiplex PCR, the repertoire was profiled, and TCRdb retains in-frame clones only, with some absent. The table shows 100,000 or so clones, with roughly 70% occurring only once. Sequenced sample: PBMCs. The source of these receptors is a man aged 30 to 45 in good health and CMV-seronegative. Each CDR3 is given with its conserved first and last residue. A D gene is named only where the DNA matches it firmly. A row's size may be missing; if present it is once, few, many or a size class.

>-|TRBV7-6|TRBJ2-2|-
TGTGCCAGCAGCTTAGTCATGGGGAGCGATACCGGGGAGCTGTTTTTT
CASSLVMGSDTGELFF
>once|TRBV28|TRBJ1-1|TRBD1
TGTGCCAGCAGTTCGGGACAGGCTAACACTGAAGCTTTCTTT
CASSSGQANTEAFF
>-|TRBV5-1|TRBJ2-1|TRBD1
TGCGCCAGCAGCTTGACGACAGGGAATGGAGGCAATGAGCAGTTCTTC
CASSLTTGNGGNEQFF
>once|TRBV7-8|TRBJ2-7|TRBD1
TGTGCCAGCAGCGCAGGACAGGGCCGAAGGGGGTACTTC
CASSAGQGRRGYF
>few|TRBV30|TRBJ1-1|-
TGTGCCTGGAGTGTACTTGACAAAGGTGAAGCTTTCTTT
CAWSVLDKGEAFF
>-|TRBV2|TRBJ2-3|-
TGTGCCAGCAGTGTGTCCGGAGGGGCCACAGATACGCAGTATTTT
CASSVSGGATDTQYF
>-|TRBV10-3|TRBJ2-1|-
TGTGCCATCACGGCGGGGACTTACAATGAGCAGTTCTTC
CAITAGTYNEQFF
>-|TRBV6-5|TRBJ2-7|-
TGTGCCAGCAGTTACGCAGACAGCAGAGACTACGAGCAGTACTTC
CASSYADSRDYEQYF
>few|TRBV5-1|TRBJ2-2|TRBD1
TGCGCCAGCTTAGCCGGGACAGGGAACACCGGGGAGCTGTTTTTT
CASLAGTGNTGELFF
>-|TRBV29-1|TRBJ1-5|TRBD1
TGCAGCGGCCAGGTCGGGACAGGGGGGAATCAGCCCCAGCATTTT
CSGQVGTGGNQPQHF